This T cell receptor (beta chain) was profiled in a study of T-cell memory formation after mild COVID-19. Study summary: The TCR clusters were mostly specific to one donor. General observations from the study: Clones contracting over day 15 to 85 were CD4/CD8 balanced, with later expanders leaning CD4+. Of the contracting clones, CD4+ ones lay mainly in CM and EM, and CD8+ ones in EMRA.

Unmatched junction bases numbered 1, after V lost 1 base and J lost 1 base. CDR3 length: 15 amino acids. Germline loops: CDR1 LGHNA, CDR2 YSLEER. UMIs and sample barcodes were carried by the TCR alpha and TCR beta cDNA libraries that 5'RACE produced using constant-segment primers. TCRdb re-called the 5' RACE reads through MiXCR, storing one row per CDR3 protein. The table shows roughly 300,000 distinct CDR3 sequences, with less than 9.5% occurring only once. Remarks on this clonotype: What it recognizes is unknown.

The chain is built from TRBV4-3 and TRBJ2-3, with 8 bases lining up with TRBD1. Sequenced sample: PBMCs or a T cell subset sorted from them (not recorded which). This receptor was taken from a man between 18 and 29 years old who had mild COVID-19 (a few samples of this study predate the infection). Cell type and time point are not known. This CDR3 reads CASSQGGQGTDTQYF. DNA of the CDR3: TGCGCCAGCAGCCAAGGGGGACAGGGCACAGATACGCAGTATTTT.